Following are 8 T cell receptor beta chains from one sample sequenced in a study of cytomegalovirus exposure and HLA in healthy donors. Primers for the PCR totalled 60 Vbeta and 13 Jbeta. Assay: immunoSEQ multiplex PCR; the TCRdb copy retains only in-frame clones and omits some. Among about 230,000 clones listed, approximately 84% were seen once. The sample taken for sequencing was PBMCs. The receptors come from a woman aged 40 to 50 in good health and CMV-seronegative.

The rearrangement joins TRBV27 to TRBJ1-2, with D perhaps TRBD1 (6 bases). The CDR3 extends over 18 amino acids. V lost 6 bases to trimming and J lost 4 bases, with 27 bases between them. Germline V gene sequence: CDR1 MNHEY, CDR2 SMNVEV (reference sequence). The CDR3: CASSVIHTQTGNVYGYTF. CDR3 nucleotide sequence: TGTGCCAGCAGCGTTATCCATACTCAGACAGGCAACGTCTATGGCTACACCTTC.

The rearrangement uses TRBV7-6 and TRBJ2-1; tentatively, D is TRBD2 (6 bases). The CDR3 is made up of 15 amino acids. Germline loops: CDR1 SGHVS, CDR2 FNYEAQ. V shed 4 bases and J shed 5 bases, with 15 bases lying between them. CDR3 nucleotides: TGTGCCAGCAGCTCCCTGGAGGACTACCACAATGAGCAGTTCTTC. It codes for CASSSLEDYHNEQFF.

This clone has just one count. The CDR3 spells CASSPLAGNEQYF. The CDR3, as DNA: TGTGCCAGCAGCCCCCTGGCAGGGAACGAGCAGTACTTC. The chain combines TRBV6-5 with TRBJ2-7; D perhaps matches TRBD1 (5 bases). This CDR3 has 13 residues. Trimming took 6 bases from V and 5 from J, leaving 14 bases between them. The germline V gene encodes CDR1 MNHEY and CDR2 SVGAGI.

This clone was observed once. The chain recombines TRBV7-9 with TRBJ2-7; D perhaps matches TRBD1 (6 bases). Germline V CDR1 and CDR2: SEHNR, FQNEAQ (reference sequence). The CDR3 consists of 14 residues. Trimming left V 3 bases short and J 2 bases short, with 11 bases between. The CDR3 region has the DNA TGTGCCAGCAGCTTGGACAGCAGAGCCTACGAGCAGTACTTC. Its translation: CASSLDSRAYEQYF.

The chain has TRBV13 and TRBJ1-2, with a weak D call TRBD1 (5 bases). Trimming left V 3 bases short and J 0 bases short, with 17 bases between. CDR1 PRHDT and CDR2 FYEKMQ come from the germline V gene (reference sequence). This CDR3 region has 17 residues. The CDR3 loop reads CASSLTPTGPSNYGYTF. For the CDR3, the DNA is TGTGCCAGCAGCTTGACCCCAACAGGCCCCTCTAACTATGGCTACACCTTC.

The chain recombines TRBV6-5 with TRBJ2-3; D unclear. The CDR3 covers 13 residues. In germline, CDR1 is MNHEY, CDR2 SVGAGI. Trimming pared 4 bases from V and 8 bases from J, leaving 13 bases between. The CDR3: CASSSFGLGTQYF. Here the CDR3 DNA reads TGTGCCAGCAGTTCCTTCGGGTTGGGTACGCAGTATTTT.

J is TRBJ2-7 and V is TRBV6-5; TRBD1 matches at 7 bases. Germline V gene sequence: CDR1 MNHEY, CDR2 SVGAGI. Unmatched junction bases numbered 4, after V lost 5 bases and J lost 0 bases. This CDR3 region has 14 residues. The CDR3 region has the DNA TGTGCCAGCAGTGAAAGGGGGCCCTCCTACGAGCAGTACTTC. It is translated as CASSERGPSYEQYF.

The chain combines TRBV18 with TRBJ1-1; a weak D match, TRBD1 (5 bases). This CDR3 is 13 amino acids long. Germline V gene lookup returns CDR1 KGHSH and CDR2 LQKENI. V was clipped by 1 base and J by 7 bases, with 10 bases between them. CDR3 sequence: CASSPLRTGEAFF. The CDR3 region has the DNA TGTGCCAGCTCACCACTGCGTACAGGTGAAGCTTTCTTT.